A selection of T cell receptor beta chains follows, all from one sample in a study of cytomegalovirus exposure and HLA in healthy donors. The table came from immunoSEQ multiplex PCR; TCRdb's copy has only in-frame clones and leaves some out. This sample carries about 240,000 clones, around 83% of them seen once, and the ten largest clones take roughly 0.24%. The sequenced material came from PBMCs. The receptors stem from a girl aged 2 to 10 in good health and CMV-seronegative. Both conserved end residues are part of each CDR3. D genes are given only for firm matches. Not all rows give a size; the values are once, few, many and, for expanded clones, a class.

v_call,d_call,cdr3_length,clone_size,j_call,cdr3_nt,cdr3_aa
TRBV19,TRBD1,13,-,TRBJ1-2,TGTGCCAGTAGTATGGACAGGGCGGGCGGCTACACCTTC,CASSMDRAGGYTF
TRBV15,TRBD2,14,once,TRBJ2-1,TGTGCCACCAGCACCCTAGCGGGTTTCACTGAGCAGTTCTTC,CATSTLAGFTEQFF
TRBV5-6,-,14,-,TRBJ2-7,TGTGCCAGCAGCTTGGCAACGAACTCCTACGAGCAGTACTTC,CASSLATNSYEQYF
TRBV10-3,TRBD1,12,-,TRBJ1-2,TGTGCCATCAGTGTACAGGGGGATGGCTACACCTTC,CAISVQGDGYTF
TRBV19,TRBD1,15,-,TRBJ2-5,TGTGCCAGTAGTATAGGACAGGGGGCCGCGGAGACCCAGTACTTC,CASSIGQGAAETQYF
TRBV10-3,TRBD2,21,-,TRBJ2-1,TGTGCCATCAGTGGCGACAGGGTGCCGGGACTAGCTGTGAGCTCCTACAATGAGCAGTTCTTC,CAISGDRVPGLAVSSYNEQFF
TRBV19,-,13,once,TRBJ2-7,TGTGCCAGTACAGGGGGGACGGCTGAAGAGCAGTACTTC,CASTGGTAEEQYF
TRBV4-2,-,12,-,TRBJ2-1,TGTGCCAGCAGCCCCCACCCGAGGTCGCAGTTCTTC,CASSPHPRSQFF
TRBV4-2,TRBD2,17,-,TRBJ2-3,TGTGCCAGCAGCCAAGATCGTAGCGGGGGGCTCACAGATACGCAGTATTTT,CASSQDRSGGLTDTQYF
TRBV7-6,TRBD2,12,-,TRBJ2-1,TGTGCCAGCAGCTATCTGACTAGCGCGTTGGTCTTC,CASSYLTSALVF
TRBV27,TRBD2,13,-,TRBJ2-7,TGTGCCAGCAGGTCTAGCGGGGGGTACGAGCAGTACTTC,CASRSSGGYEQYF
TRBV4-1,TRBD1,16,-,TRBJ2-7,TGCGCCAGCAGCCAATTCCCGGGACAGGGGCCCTACGAGCAGTACTTC,CASSQFPGQGPYEQYF